This T cell receptor beta chain was sequenced during a study of CD8+ T cells in alopecia areata. The sample holds one count of this clone. The germline gene is not matched at one end of the junction; a read error may be the cause. The CDR3 is 13 residues long. Germline CDR1 and CDR2: SSHAT and FNYEAQ (reference sequence). In each case, RNA was isolated and then reverse transcribed into cDNA as the sequencing template. Clones were read by immunoSEQ multiplex PCR, and TCRdb kept only the in-frame ones, dropping some. The sample shows about 270,000 clones, 60% of them seen only once. Treatment given: oral pan-JAK inhibitor, 5-10 mg twice daily. As part of sample collection, lesional scalp punch biopsies and peripheral blood were taken from alopecia areata patients.

Sequencing used CD4+ T cells sorted from blood, obtained between weeks 51 and 54, from a patient treated with tofacitinib. The rearrangement uses TRBV7-7 and TRBJ1-1; D is unresolved. This TCR came from a human donor with alopecia areata. CDR3 coding DNA: TGTGCTAGCAGCCTCAAGCGGAACACTGAAGCTTTCTTT. Protein sequence: CASSLKRNTEAFF.